The 32 T cell receptor beta chains given below trace back to one sample, sequenced in a study of blood T cell repertoires in COVID-19. Generated by immunoSEQ multiplex PCR, the TCRdb table keeps only in-frame clones and is missing some. The repertoire holds over 200,000 clones, around 87% seen once, with 2% to 2.5% in the top ten. The specimen sequenced was peripheral blood. These receptors were collected from a woman in her forties or fifties with acute or convalescent COVID-19.

The rearrangement uses TRBV18 and TRBJ2-1; 7 positions agree with TRBD2. V was clipped by 3 bases and J by 4 bases; unmatched bases: 9. Germline CDR1 reads KGHSH; CDR2 reads LQKENI. CDR3 size: 16 residues. The CDR3 DNA reads as TGTGCCAGCTCACCCAAGGGTAGCGGGCCTTACAATGAGCAGTTCTTC. This codes for CASSPKGSGPYNEQFF.

The V call is TRBV7-3, the J call TRBJ1-2, with 8 bases fitting TRBD1. Losses at the gene ends were 5 bases for V and 6 bases for J; bases not matched to a gene: 14. The CDR3 loop spans 16 amino acids. Germline CDR1 and CDR2: SGHTA and FQGTGA. CDR3 sequence: CASSPNLSPGGHGYTF. DNA of the CDR3: TGTGCCAGCAGCCCCAACTTATCTCCAGGGGGCCATGGCTACACCTTC.

The chain links TRBV27 to TRBJ2-1, with a possible D match to TRBD1 (6 bases). The V end was cut by 7 bases, the J end by 8 bases, with 21 bases between. The CDR3 extends over 15 amino acids. Germline CDR1 is MNHEY and CDR2 is SMNVEV (reference sequence). CDR3 DNA sequence: TGTGCCAGCACCCCGGGGTTGGGGGCGCGGGATGAGCAGTTCTTC. The encoded protein is CASTPGLGARDEQFF.

On this clone itself: Distinct nucleotide sequences in the sample also encode this CDR3. This chain joins TRBV9 and TRBJ2-7; 11 nucleotides match TRBD2. Germline V CDR1 and CDR2: SGDLS, YYNGEE. V lost 0 bases to trimming and J lost 2 bases; unmatched junction nucleotides: 1. This CDR3 has 15 amino acids. CDR3 protein: CASSVGLAGPYEQYF. The CDR3 nucleotides are TGTGCCAGCAGCGTAGGACTAGCGGGACCCTACGAGCAGTACTTC.

The chain carries TRBV5-6 and TRBJ2-7, with 7 positions matching TRBD1. The CDR3 sequence is 14 residues long. V lost 0 bases to trimming and J lost 3 bases; unmatched junction nucleotides: 3. Germline V CDR1 and CDR2: SGHDT, YYEEEE. CDR3 bases: TGTGCCAGCAGCTTGGACAGGGGAATCTACGAGCAGTACTTC. Translating gives CASSLDRGIYEQYF.

This clone has only one observation. The chain joins TRBV7-3 to TRBJ1-3; 9 bases are shared with TRBD1. The CDR3 sequence is 15 residues long. Trimming removed 5 bases from V and 3 bases from J; junction bases left unmatched: 5. Germline values: CDR1 SGHTA, CDR2 FQGTGA. In DNA, the CDR3 is TGTGCCAGCAGCCAACAGGGGGCAGGTGGAAACACCATATATTTT. As protein: CASSQQGAGGNTIYF.

The chain carries TRBV7-9 and TRBJ1-2; D possibly corresponds to TRBD1 (5 bases). The CDR3 length is 15 residues. Germline V gene lookup returns CDR1 SEHNR and CDR2 FQNEAQ (reference sequence). V was cut by 1 base and J by 3 bases, with 12 bases left in between. Written as DNA, the CDR3 is TGTGCCAGCAGCTTAGATCGGGGGATGGACTATGGCTACACCTTC. Translating it yields CASSLDRGMDYGYTF.

The chain is built from TRBV6-5 and TRBJ2-1, with 10 positions matching TRBD1. V was clipped by 6 bases and J by 10 bases; unmatched bases: 9. Germline V gene sequence: CDR1 MNHEY, CDR2 SVGAGI. CDR3 length: 14 amino acids. The CDR3 coding sequence is TGTGCCAGCAGGAGGAGGGACAGGGGCAACGAGCAGTTCTTC. Protein product: CASRRRDRGNEQFF.

The chain couples TRBV5-8 to TRBJ1-2; 10 bases match TRBD1. The CDR3 sequence is 17 residues long. The junction had 10 bases not matched to a gene; V was cut back by 0 bases and J by 5 bases. Germline V lookup: CDR1 SGHTS, CDR2 YDEGEE. CDR3: CASSLEVTGGWGYGYTF. The CDR3, as DNA: TGTGCCAGCAGCTTGGAAGTGACAGGGGGCTGGGGGTATGGCTACACCTTC.

The CDR3 nucleotides read TGTGCCAGCAGTTTCCCCCAAAGGGGGTACAATGAGCAGTTCTTC. This translates into CASSFPQRGYNEQFF. The V gene is TRBV28, the J gene TRBJ2-1, with TRBD1 as a possible D gene (6 bases). From germline, CDR1 is MDHEN and CDR2 SYDVKM. The CDR3 runs to 15 residues. V was pared by 3 bases and J by 4 bases, with 13 bases between. Combining the CDR3 with reference TRBV28 and TRBJ2-1 gives the whole variable domain DVKVTQSSRYLVKRTGEKVFLECVQDMDHENMFWYRQDPGLGLRLIYFSYDVKMKEKGDIPEGYSVSREKKERFSLILESASTNQTSMYLCASSFPQRGYNEQFFGPGTRLTVL.

The chain uses TRBV9 and TRBJ1-4, with D possibly TRBD1 on 5 matching bases. The V end lost 2 bases, the J end lost 7 bases, and 15 bases lay between the germline ends. Germline assignment: CDR1 SGDLS and CDR2 YYNGEE. The CDR3 spans 15 residues. The DNA of the CDR3 is TGTGCCAGCAGCGTGATGGGGCAGGGTATTGAAAAACTGTTTTTT. Translating gives CASSVMGQGIEKLFF. The whole variable domain, filled in from reference TRBV9 and TRBJ1-4, reads DSGVTQTPKHLITATGQRVTLRCSPRSGDLSVYWYQQSLDQGLQFLIQYYNGEERAKGNILERFSAQQFPDLHSELNLSSLELGDSALYFCASSVMGQGIEKLFFGSGTQLSVL.

J is TRBJ1-6 and V is TRBV5-1; D is ambiguous. The CDR3 has 12 amino acids. V shed 5 bases and J shed 7 bases, with 7 bases lying between them. The germline V gene has CDR1 SGHRS and CDR2 YFSETQ. In DNA form, the CDR3 reads TGCGCCAGCAGACTCGAGAATTCACCCCTCCACTTT. It translates to CASRLENSPLHF. Full variable domain (outside the CDR3, taken from reference TRBV5-1 and TRBJ1-6): KAGVTQTPRYLIKTRGQQVTLSCSPISGHRSVSWYQQTPGQGLQFLFEYFSETQRNKGNFPGRFSGRQFSNSRSEMNVSTLELGDSALYLCASRLENSPLHFGNGTRLTVT.

The rearrangement joins TRBV11-2 to TRBJ2-1, with a tentative D call TRBD1 (6 bases). Between the trimmed V and J ends, which lost 1 base and 9 bases, there was a span of 25 bases. CDR1 is SGHAT and CDR2 is FQNNGV in the germline V gene. The CDR3 has 18 residues. CDR3 loop: CASSLGTWARRTQGEQFF. The DNA for the CDR3 is TGTGCCAGCAGCTTAGGGACCTGGGCACGCCGCACACAGGGTGAGCAGTTCTTC.

The chain is built from TRBV28 and TRBJ1-2; D remains unclear. Germline CDR1 and CDR2: MDHEN and SYDVKM. The CDR3 is 12 amino acids. Trimming removed 3 bases from V and 5 bases from J, with 7 bases in between. CDR3: CASSFGRYGYTF. The CDR3 bases are TGTGCCAGCAGTTTTGGGAGGTATGGCTACACCTTC.

The gene calls are TRBV11-2 and TRBJ1-1; possibly TRBD1 for D (5 bases). The length of the CDR3 is 17 residues. V shed 3 bases and J shed 4 bases, with 21 bases lying between them. Germline V gene data show CDR1 as SGHAT and CDR2 as FQNNGV. The CDR3 sequence: CASSFRRGGAGGTEAFF. The CDR3 DNA sequence: TGTGCCAGCAGCTTTCGCCGGGGCGGGGCAGGAGGCACTGAAGCTTTCTTT. Using reference TRBV11-2 and TRBJ1-1 for the parts outside the CDR3, the full variable domain is EAGVAQSPRYKIIEKRQSVAFWCNPISGHATLYWYQQILGQGPKLLIQFQNNGVVDDSQLPKDRFSAERLKGVDSTLKIQPAKLEDSAVYLCASSFRRGGAGGTEAFFGQGTRLTVV.

This clone turned up a few times. This chain uses TRBV5-1 with TRBJ2-2, with D possibly TRBD1 on 5 matching bases. The CDR3 runs 17 residues. CDR1 and CDR2 from the germline V gene are SGHRS and YFSETQ. V lost 1 base and J 5 bases, leaving 18 bases between the germline ends. The CDR3 DNA sequence: TGCGCCAGCAGCTTGAAACCGACCGACAGAGCGACCGGGGAGCTGTTTTTT. The encoded protein is CASSLKPTDRATGELFF. The full variable domain, in which reference TRBV5-1 and TRBJ2-2 provide the parts outside the CDR3, is KAGVTQTPRYLIKTRGQQVTLSCSPISGHRSVSWYQQTPGQGLQFLFEYFSETQRNKGNFPGRFSGRQFSNSRSEMNVSTLELGDSALYLCASSLKPTDRATGELFFGEGSRLTVL.

The rearrangement joins TRBV14 to TRBJ2-1; D might be TRBD2 (5 bases). CDR3 length equals 13 residues. V was shortened by 8 bases and J by 0 bases, with 8 bases between the two germline ends. Germline CDR1 reads SGHDN; CDR2 reads FVKESK. The CDR3, as DNA: TGTGCCAGCGGGAGATACTCCTACAATGAGCAGTTCTTC. It encodes CASGRYSYNEQFF.

The J gene is TRBJ2-5, the V gene TRBV14; possibly TRBD2 for D (7 bases). The length of the CDR3 is 14 residues. V gave up 4 bases and J gave up 8 bases, with 17 bases separating them. The germline CDR1 and CDR2 sequences are SGHDN and FVKESK. The DNA for the CDR3 is TGTGCCAGCAGCCCTGTCACAGGGAGGGAAACCCAGTACTTC. Residues: CASSPVTGRETQYF.

The V gene is TRBV5-1, the J gene TRBJ2-3; possible D gene TRBD1, 6 bases. The CDR3 runs 19 residues. V was cut by 5 bases and J by 0 bases, with 25 bases left in between. Germline CDR1 SGHRS, CDR2 YFSETQ. The CDR3 region has the DNA TGCGCCAGCAGACCAGGGGCGGCATCTTCCTTCACTAGCACAGATACGCAGTATTTT. This translates into CASRPGAASSFTSTDTQYF.

This chain links TRBV2 with TRBJ1-5, with TRBD1 matching 7 bases. The CDR3 sequence is 13 residues long. CDR1 SNHLY and CDR2 FYNNEI come from the germline V gene. V was pared by 4 bases and J by 5 bases, with 2 bases of the junction left unmatched. For the CDR3, the DNA is TGTGCCAGCAGTGGGGACAGAGATCAGCCCCAGCATTTT. It codes for CASSGDRDQPQHF.

The CDR3 is CASSYYLAEAFF. The CDR3 nucleotides are TGTGCCAGCAGCTATTACTTGGCTGAAGCTTTCTTT. The chain employs TRBV28 and TRBJ1-1; D remains unclear. CDR3 length equals 12 residues. V shed 6 bases and J shed 6 bases, with 11 bases lying between them. Germline-derived CDR1 and CDR2 are MDHEN and SYDVKM.

This sequence joins TRBV30 and TRBJ2-5, with 12 bases matching TRBD2. The CDR3 is made up of 14 amino acids. Germline values: CDR1 GTSNPN, CDR2 SVGIG (reference sequence). J gave up 8 bases and V 4 bases, and 8 bases lay outside the gene matches. CDR3 protein: CAWNLAGGFGTQYF. The CDR3 region has the DNA TGTGCCTGGAACCTAGCGGGAGGGTTCGGAACCCAGTACTTC.

This rearrangement joins TRBV3-1 (or the pseudogene TRBV3-2) to TRBJ2-6; D remains ambiguous. The V and J ends lost 3 bases and 0 bases respectively, with 3 bases between them. CDR3 length: 14 residues. Germline V lookup: CDR1 LGHDT, CDR2 YNNKEL (reference sequence). DNA of the CDR3: TGTGCCAGCAGCCATAGCTCTGGGGCCAACGTCCTGACTTTC. Its protein product is CASSHSSGANVLTF.

The chain uses TRBV5-1 and TRBJ2-6, with D tentatively TRBD1 (5 bases). The CDR3 consists of 13 residues. Per the germline V gene, CDR1 is SGHRS and CDR2 is YFSETQ. V lost 3 bases and J 8 bases, leaving 9 bases between the germline ends. The CDR3 DNA is TGCGCCAGCAGCTCGGACAAAACCAACGTCCTGACTTTC. This codes for CASSSDKTNVLTF.

CDR3 region: CASSLAGSGSGDTQYF. DNA of the CDR3: TGTGCCAGCAGCTTAGCGGGTAGCGGGAGTGGAGATACGCAGTATTTT. The genes are TRBV7-9 and TRBJ2-3, with 9 bases identical to TRBD2. V lost 0 bases to trimming and J lost 5 bases; unmatched junction nucleotides: 6. The CDR3 runs 16 residues. Germline assignment: CDR1 SEHNR and CDR2 FQNEAQ (reference sequence).

V usage is TRBV6-6 and J usage is TRBJ2-7, with TRBD2 identical over 9 bases. The germline V gene encodes CDR1 MNHNY and CDR2 SVGAGI (reference sequence). The CDR3 covers 18 residues. The V and J ends lost 5 bases and 1 base, in that order; junction bases with no gene match: 15. As DNA, the CDR3 is TGTGCCAGCAGTCCCTCCCTTTTGACTAGCGGCCTATCCTACGAGCAGTACTTC. Translating gives CASSPSLLTSGLSYEQYF.

The chain joins TRBV11-2 to TRBJ2-3, with TRBD2 identical over 8 bases. The CDR3 spans 15 residues. With 5 bases clipped from V and 3 bases from J, the junction kept 7 bases outside the gene matches. The germline V gene has CDR1 SGHAT and CDR2 FQNNGV. The DNA of the CDR3 is TGTGCCAGCAGCAAGGGACTAGGAGGGACAGATACGCAGTATTTT. It specifies CASSKGLGGTDTQYF.

This clone came up a few times. The chain has TRBV4-3 and TRBJ2-1; D might be TRBD2 (6 bases). The CDR3 has 17 amino acids. V dropped 0 bases and J dropped 0 bases, with 12 bases sitting between them. Per germline, CDR1 LGHNA and CDR2 YSLEER. The CDR3 DNA reads as TGCGCCAGCAGCCAAGATTGGGGGGTTGGCTCCTACAATGAGCAGTTCTTC. This sequence encodes CASSQDWGVGSYNEQFF.

The gene calls are TRBV24-1 and TRBJ1-4; 7 bases line up with TRBD1. Losses at the gene ends were 3 bases for V and 7 bases for J; bases not matched to a gene: 7. This CDR3 is built from 15 residues. Germline CDR1 reads KGHDR; CDR2 reads SFDVKD. For the CDR3, the DNA is TGTGCCACCAGTGATGCCCCAGGGGGGAGTGAAAAACTGTTTTTT. Amino acid sequence: CATSDAPGGSEKLFF.

This CDR3 reads CASSYETSGRANGELFF. The CDR3 bases are TGTGCCAGCAGTTACGAGACTAGCGGGAGAGCGAACGGGGAGCTGTTTTTT. The gene calls are TRBV6-2 or TRBV6-3 and TRBJ2-2, with TRBD2 matching over 12 bases. From germline, CDR1 is MNHEY and CDR2 SVGEGT. J was trimmed by 7 bases and V by 2 bases; bases with no gene match: 8. This CDR3 has 17 amino acids.

V usage is TRBV9 and J usage is TRBJ2-3, with 12 bases that match TRBD2. Per the germline V gene, CDR1 is SGDLS and CDR2 is YYNGEE. V was clipped by 4 bases and J by 3 bases; unmatched bases: 6. The CDR3 consists of 16 residues. The CDR3 nucleotides are TGTGCCAGCAGCCTCCTAGCGGGAGGGTATACAGATACGCAGTATTTT. Translation: CASSLLAGGYTDTQYF.

The CDR3 is CASSLERFSYNEQFF. Here the CDR3 DNA reads TGTGCCAGCAGCTTAGAGCGCTTCTCCTACAATGAGCAGTTCTTC. The chain uses TRBV7-6 and TRBJ2-1; D not resolved. The CDR3 is 15 amino acids. Germline CDR1 SGHVS, CDR2 FNYEAQ. V dropped 1 base and J dropped 0 bases, with 7 bases sitting between them. Based on the CDR3 plus reference TRBV7-6 and TRBJ2-1, the full variable domain is GAGVSQSPRYKVTKRGQDVALRCDPISGHVSLYWYRQALGQGPEFLTYFNYEAQQDKSGLPNDRFSAERPEGSISTLTIQRTEQRDSAMYRCASSLERFSYNEQFFGPGTRLTVL.